A few counts support the clone carrying this T cell receptor (beta chain). Its antigen is not known. The CDR3 is cut off 3 residues early in the read; its end comes from the germline J gene. Only in-frame clones appear in the TCRdb table, and some are missing; sequencing was by immunoSEQ multiplex PCR. The profile covers about 15,000 clones, none occurring a single time. CVID subjects had received replacement immunoglobulin for at least one year. The germline CDR1 and CDR2 sequences are KGHSH and LQKENI. The CDR3 has 14 amino acids. The data are from a study of T cell clonality in common variable immunodeficiency. Study-wide findings and caveats: In common variable immunodeficiency, TCR beta chains reportedly carried fewer deletions and N-nucleotide insertions.

The V and J genes are TRBV18 and TRBJ1-1, with D possibly being TRBD1 (5 bases). Sequenced: peripheral blood mononuclear cells. The clonotype comes from a human donor with common variable immunodeficiency. The CDR3: CASSPPSRALEAFF. CDR3 DNA (partial): TGTGCCAGCTCACCACCGTCCAGGGCCCTAGAA.